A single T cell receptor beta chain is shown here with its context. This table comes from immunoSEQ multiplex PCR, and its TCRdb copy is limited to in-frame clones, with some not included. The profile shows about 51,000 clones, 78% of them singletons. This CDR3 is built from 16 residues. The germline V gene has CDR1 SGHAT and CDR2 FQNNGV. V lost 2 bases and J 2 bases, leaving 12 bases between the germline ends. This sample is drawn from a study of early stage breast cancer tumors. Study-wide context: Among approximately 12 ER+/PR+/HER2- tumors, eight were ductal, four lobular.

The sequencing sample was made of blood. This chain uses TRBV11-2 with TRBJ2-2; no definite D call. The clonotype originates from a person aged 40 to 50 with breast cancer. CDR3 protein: CASSLLGFVNTGELFF. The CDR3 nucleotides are TGTGCCAGCAGCTTATTGGGATTTGTTAACACCGGGGAGCTGTTTTTT. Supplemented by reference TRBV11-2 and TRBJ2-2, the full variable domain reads EAGVAQSPRYKIIEKRQSVAFWCNPISGHATLYWYQQILGQGPKLLIQFQNNGVVDDSQLPKDRFSAERLKGVDSTLKIQPAKLEDSAVYLCASSLLGFVNTGELFFGEGSRLTVL.